The entry below describes one T cell receptor beta chain. No antigen is known for it. CDR3 size: 13 residues. V lost 2 bases, J lost 3 bases, and 8 bases lay in between. The V gene's germline CDR1 is SGHTA and CDR2 FQGNSA. The data belong to a study of cytomegalovirus exposure and HLA in healthy donors. Turning to the study itself: Previous work identified roughly 120 million unique TCR beta sequences from about 179 million T cells.

Amplification used 60 Vbeta primers and 13 Jbeta primers. This table comes from immunoSEQ multiplex PCR, and its TCRdb copy is limited to in-frame clones, with some not included. The sample includes 200,000 or so clones, about four fifths of them seen just once. Study-wide points: Later on, a genetic analysis was performed. It linked a missense variant in DCLRE1C with V- and J-gene trimming of TCR beta. In a later analysis, TCR association rates varied by HLA locus: DRB1 most, HLA-C fewest.

The chain recombines TRBV7-2 with TRBJ2-7; perhaps TRBD1 as D (5 bases). The sequence derives from a boy aged 10-17 years in good health and CMV-seronegative. The material sequenced was PBMCs. The chain's CDR3 is CASSLTDSYEQYF. The CDR3 bases are TGTGCCAGCAGCTTAACCGACAGCTACGAGCAGTACTTC.